This T cell receptor beta chain emerged from a study of blood T cell repertoires in COVID-19. Clones were read by immunoSEQ multiplex PCR, and TCRdb kept only the in-frame ones, dropping some. The table has tens of thousands of clones, approximately 90% seen once. Germline CDR1 reads SEHNR; CDR2 reads FQNEAQ (reference sequence). CDR3 length: 16 residues. J gave up 1 base and V 4 bases, and 8 bases lay outside the gene matches. V and J are TRBV7-9 and TRBJ2-5, with TRBD1 matching 8 bases. What was sequenced was peripheral blood. The TCR originated in a woman aged 80 or over with active COVID-19. In DNA, the CDR3 is TGTGCCAGCAGCTCTTCAGGGGGCGCGGTCCAAGAGACCCAGTACTTC. This codes for CASSSSGGAVQETQYF.